This entry concerns a single T cell receptor (beta chain). Antigen unknown. The V gene's germline CDR1 is SGDLS and CDR2 YYNGEE. V lost 4 bases and J lost 7; bases outside the gene matches: 8. The CDR3 extends over 14 amino acids. The unexposed donors gave CD4+ T cells in 2011-2018, prior to COVID-19. The cells were cultured for less than twelve days before CD4+ T cells were isolated. This sample stems from a study of CD4 T cells in relation to SARS-CoV-2 and coronaviruses. Sequencing used immunoSEQ multiplex PCR; TCRdb keeps in-frame clones, though not all of them. The sample comprises 20,000 or so clones, about 80% of which are singletons, and around 16% rests with the top ten.

The sample was CD4+ T cells from PBMCs, cultured in vitro. This sequence joins TRBV9 and TRBJ2-1; 7 bases are shared with TRBD2. The clonotype comes from a human donor in good health. CDR3 sequence reads: CASSSLGGWNEQFF. The CDR3 DNA reads TGTGCCAGCAGCTCCCTCGGGGGGTGGAATGAGCAGTTCTTC. The full variable domain, completed using reference TRBV9 and TRBJ2-1, is DSGVTQTPKHLITATGQRVTLRCSPRSGDLSVYWYQQSLDQGLQFLIQYYNGEERAKGNILERFSAQQFPDLHSELNLSSLELGDSALYFCASSSLGGWNEQFFGPGTRLTVL.